The 8 T cell receptor beta chains presented below share a single source sample, sequenced in a study of blood T cell repertoires in COVID-19. Assay: immunoSEQ multiplex PCR; the TCRdb copy retains only in-frame clones and omits some. The repertoire holds approximately 230,000 clones, just under 85% seen once, with over 7.5% in the top ten. The specimen was peripheral blood. The receptors derive from a man older than 75 with acute or convalescent COVID-19.

This clone was counted only a few times. The V and J genes are TRBV5-4 and TRBJ2-7; 7 bases align to TRBD2. Looked up from germline, CDR1 is SGHNT and CDR2 is YYREEE (reference sequence). After removal of 1 base from V and 6 bases from J, the junction contained 10 bases not matched to a gene. The length of the CDR3 is 15 residues. CDR3 sequence reads: CASSLWREPFSEQYF. The DNA for the CDR3 is TGTGCCAGCAGCTTGTGGCGGGAGCCTTTTTCCGAGCAGTACTTC.

Turning to this clone: Different DNA sequences within this sample yield the same CDR3. The rearrangement links TRBV9 to TRBJ2-1, with TRBD2 matching 8 bases. The germline gives CDR1 SGDLS, CDR2 YYNGEE. V was pared by 0 bases and J by 3 bases, with 5 bases of the junction left unmatched. The CDR3 spans 16 residues. The CDR3 bases are TGTGCCAGCAGCGTAGGGGGAACTAGCGGCTACAATGAGCAGTTCTTC. Its translation is CASSVGGTSGYNEQFF. Filled out from reference TRBV9 and TRBJ2-1, the complete variable domain reads DSGVTQTPKHLITATGQRVTLRCSPRSGDLSVYWYQQSLDQGLQFLIQYYNGEERAKGNILERFSAQQFPDLHSELNLSSLELGDSALYFCASSVGGTSGYNEQFFGPGTRLTVL.

The chain recombines TRBV3-1 (or the pseudogene TRBV3-2) with TRBJ1-6; 8 bases agree with TRBD1. Germline loops: CDR1 LGHDT, CDR2 YNNKEL (reference sequence). This CDR3 has 17 residues. Trimming took 4 bases from V and 8 from J; bases not matched to a gene: 13. The CDR3 DNA is TGTGCCAGCAGCCTCGGGACAGGAGACCTACGTGATTCACCCCTCCACTTT. Protein sequence: CASSLGTGDLRDSPLHF.

This clone was found once. The chain employs TRBV6-5 and TRBJ1-6; D is undetermined. This CDR3 has 15 residues. Germline loops: CDR1 MNHEY, CDR2 SVGAGI. V was trimmed by 7 bases and J by 7 bases, leaving 17 bases between them. This chain's CDR3 is CASTLRPATNSPLHF. The CDR3 DNA reads TGTGCCAGCACCCTGAGGCCGGCCACGAATTCACCCCTCCACTTT.

In its sample, this clone was seen a few times. DNA of the CDR3: TGTGCCAGCAGTTACTCTAGGACATCTGGAAACACCATATATTTT. This encodes CASSYSRTSGNTIYF. The chain couples TRBV6-5 to TRBJ1-3; TRBD1 might be the D (5 bases). The CDR3 consists of 15 residues. Germline CDR1 and CDR2: MNHEY and SVGAGI. V was shortened by 0 bases and J by 1 base, with 7 bases between the two germline ends.

The chain is built from TRBV4-1 and TRBJ2-1; 15 bases match TRBD2. Germline V gene data show CDR1 as MGHRA and CDR2 as YSYEKL. Trimming cost V 3 bases and J 8 bases; bases outside gene matches: 5. The CDR3 is 16 residues long. CDR3 protein: CASSQSGLAGGDEQFF. The CDR3 region has the DNA TGCGCCAGCAGCCAGTCGGGACTAGCGGGAGGTGATGAGCAGTTCTTC.

The chain carries TRBV9 and TRBJ1-3, with a possible D match to TRBD1 (6 bases). Germline CDR1 SGDLS, CDR2 YYNGEE. CDR3 size: 14 residues. V shed 1 base and J shed 7 bases, with 12 bases lying between them. Here the CDR3 DNA reads TGTGCCAGCAGCGTATACTCAGGGGCGAACACCATATATTTT. Translated, it gives CASSVYSGANTIYF.

The chain joins TRBV19 to TRBJ2-7; 8 nucleotides agree with TRBD1. J was trimmed by 0 bases and V by 8 bases; bases with no gene match: 12. Germline V lookup: CDR1 LNHDA, CDR2 SQIVND (reference sequence). The CDR3 is 16 residues long. This chain's CDR3 is CASGHRGSFNSYEQYF. The DNA for the CDR3 is TGTGCCAGTGGTCACAGGGGGTCCTTTAACTCCTACGAGCAGTACTTC.